A selection of T cell receptor beta chains follows, all from one sample in a study of post-analysis software for immune sequencing data. Via MiXCR, TCRdb re-called the PCR reads, giving one row per CDR3 protein. The table records almost 700,000 distinct CDR3 sequences, roughly three fifths of them present only once. The source material was blood. All receptors come from a girl between 2 and 10 years old with multiple sclerosis. CDR3s include the opening cysteine and the closing phenylalanine or tryptophan. The D gene is left open where the match is weak. Clone size appears in some rows only: once, few, many, or a class for an expanded clone.

>TRBD2|TRBJ2-7|.|TRBV5-1
CASSFWGGRLAGSRYEQYF
TGCGCCAGCAGTTTTTGGGGAGGAAGACTAGCGGGGTCCCGCTACGAGCAGTACTTC
>.|TRBJ2-3|few|TRBV7-2
CASSLSPADTQYF
TGTGCCAGCAGCTTATCGCCTGCAGATACGCAGTATTTT
>.|TRBJ1-5|.|TRBV7-2
CASSFRDKSLYSNQPQHF
TGTGCCAGCAGCTTCCGGGACAAGTCCCTATATAGCAATCAGCCCCAGCATTTT
>TRBD1|TRBJ2-2|many|TRBV20-1
CSAREGTGGDTGELFF
TGCAGTGCTAGAGAAGGGACAGGGGGCGACACCGGGGAGCTGTTTTTT
>TRBD1|TRBJ2-1|few|TRBV29-1
CSVKGTGGRFSSYNEQFF
TGCAGCGTCAAGGGGACAGGGGGCCGTTTCAGCTCCTACAATGAGCAGTTCTTC
>.|TRBJ2-1|.|TRBV7-7
CASAEGDANEQFF
TGTGCCTCGGCCGAGGGAGATGCCAATGAGCAGTTCTTC
>TRBD2|TRBJ2-1|.|TRBV4-1
CASSQVIAGVRRNEQFF
TGCGCCAGCAGCCAAGTAATAGCGGGAGTAAGGCGGAATGAGCAGTTCTTC
>TRBD2|TRBJ2-1|.|TRBV6-5
CASSLRPPLAGVNNEQFF
TGTGCCAGCAGCTTACGACCGCCCCTAGCGGGAGTGAACAATGAGCAGTTCTTC
>.|TRBJ2-4|.|TRBV24-1
CATSDISQTGIQYF
TGTGCCACCAGTGATATTTCCCAGACAGGCATTCAGTACTTC
>.|TRBJ2-5|once|TRBV20-1
CSARSPPDQYF
TGCAGTGCAAGAAGTCCCCCAGACCAGTACTTC
>.|TRBJ2-7|.|TRBV6-8
CASSQRASVGASYEQYF
TGTGCCAGCAGCCAACGGGCATCGGTAGGAGCCTCCTACGAGCAGTACTTC
>TRBD1|TRBJ1-2|.|TRBV5-1
CASSTWGFSLGQLSHYGYTF
TGCGCCAGCAGCACCTGGGGTTTCTCATTGGGACAGTTGTCCCACTATGGCTACACCTTC
>TRBD1|TRBJ1-4|.|TRBV20-1
CSFYDRVEEKLFF
TGCAGTTTCTACGACAGGGTTGAAGAAAAACTGTTTTTT
>.|TRBJ2-1|.|TRBV27
CASSLTRPSYNEQFF
TGTGCCAGCAGTCTAACTAGACCGTCCTACAATGAACAGTTCTTC
>.|TRBJ2-3|.|TRBV12-3/TRBV12-4
CASSWDQTDTQYF
TGTGCCAGCAGCTGGGACCAAACAGATACGCAGTATTTT
>.|TRBJ1-1|.|TRBV11-2
CASSLEASTGAEAFF
TGTGCCAGCAGCTTAGAGGCATCCACTGGGGCTGAAGCTTTCTTT
>.|TRBJ2-1|.|TRBV18
CASWAGRGNEQFF
TGTGCCAGCTGGGCAGGTCGGGGCAATGAGCAGTTCTTC
>.|TRBJ1-2|few|TRBV29-1
CSVDPAGAHRGYTF
TGCAGCGTCGACCCTGCCGGGGCGCATCGCGGCTACACCTTC
>.|TRBJ2-5|few|TRBV20-1
CSARWGREETQYF
TGCAGTGCTAGGTGGGGCAGGGAAGAGACCCAGTACTTC
>TRBD1|TRBJ2-1|few|TRBV10-3
CAISGTGGISEEQFF
TGTGCCATCAGCGGGACAGGGGGAATTTCGGAGGAGCAGTTCTTC
>.|TRBJ2-1|.|TRBV19
CASSISAGSSYNEQFF
TGTGCCAGTAGTATAAGTGCGGGAAGCTCCTACAATGAGCAGTTCTTC
>TRBD1|TRBJ1-5|.|TRBV12-3/TRBV12-4
CASSPGTGQQPQHF
TGTGCCAGCAGTCCTGGGACAGGGCAACAGCCCCAGCATTTT
>.|TRBJ1-2|few|TRBV7-2
CASSPRAGTFYGYTF
TGTGCCAGCAGCCCCCGGGCGGGTACCTTCTATGGCTACACCTTC
>TRBD1|TRBJ2-2|.|TRBV12-3/TRBV12-4
CASKIATGGTGELFF
TGTGCCAGCAAGATCGCGACAGGGGGCACCGGGGAGCTGTTTTTT
>TRBD2|TRBJ2-1|few|TRBV30
CACREGNSYNEQFF
TGTGCCTGTCGGGAGGGGAACTCCTACAATGAGCAGTTCTTC
>.|TRBJ2-1|.|TRBV6-1
CASDRTEYNEQFF
TGTGCCAGCGATCGGACAGAGTACAATGAGCAGTTCTTC
>TRBD1|TRBJ2-7|.|TRBV5-1
CASSLGDSPYTYEQYF
TGCGCCAGCAGCTTGGGGGACAGTCCCTATACCTACGAGCAGTACTTC
>.|TRBJ2-5|few|TRBV29-1
CSVENLVRETQYF
TGCAGCGTTGAAAATCTAGTCCGAGAAACCCAGTACTTC
>TRBD1|TRBJ2-7|.|TRBV4-1
CASSQIQGASFQYEQYF
TGCGCCAGCAGCCAAATCCAGGGGGCCTCCTTTCAGTACGAGCAGTACTTC
>.|TRBJ1-1|.|TRBV12-3/TRBV12-4
CASSLFFSEGDTEAFF
TGTGCCAGCAGTTTATTCTTCAGTGAGGGGGACACTGAAGCTTTCTTT
>.|TRBJ1-5|.|TRBV3-1
CASSQGGTRNQPQHF
TGTGCCAGCAGCCAAGGAGGGACAAGAAATCAGCCCCAGCATTTT
>.|TRBJ2-1|.|TRBV15
CATSRDQRNEQFF
TGTGCCACCAGCAGAGATCAACGGAATGAGCAGTTCTTC
>.|TRBJ1-2|few|TRBV7-2
CASSLVSVGEYGYTF
TGTGCCAGCAGCTTAGTTTCTGTCGGAGAATATGGCTACACCTTC
>TRBD1|TRBJ1-5|.|TRBV5-1
CASSRGTGANQPQHF
TGCGCCAGCAGCAGGGGGACAGGGGCCAATCAGCCCCAGCATTTT
>.|TRBJ1-6|few|TRBV3-1
CASSQSTGFNSPLHF
TGTGCCAGCAGCCAAAGTACAGGGTTTAATTCACCCCTCCACTTT
>TRBD1|TRBJ2-5|.|TRBV6-5
CASSYPRQGNKETQYF
TGTGCCAGCAGTTACCCCAGACAGGGAAATAAGGAGACCCAGTACTTC
>.|TRBJ1-6|.|TRBV5-1
CASSALGHGVDSPLHF
TGCGCCAGCAGCGCCCTTGGACACGGGGTGGATTCACCCCTCCACTTT
>TRBD2|TRBJ2-2|few|TRBV20-1
CSARDSGTNTGELFF
TGCAGTGCTAGAGATAGCGGGACGAACACCGGGGAGCTGTTTTTT
>.|TRBJ2-1|.|TRBV20-1
CSASIDGSDVGEQFF
TGCAGTGCTTCTATTGACGGGAGTGATGTTGGTGAGCAGTTCTTC
>.|TRBJ2-5|.|TRBV12-3/TRBV12-4
CASSLAGEVQETQYF
TGTGCCAGCAGTTTAGCGGGAGAGGTGCAGGAGACCCAGTACTTC
>TRBD1|TRBJ1-1|once|TRBV20-1
CSARTGWKAFF
TGCAGCGCACGGACAGGGTGGAAAGCTTTCTTT
>TRBD2|TRBJ2-3|few|TRBV7-2
CASSFRLAGGDTQYF
TGTGCCAGCAGCTTCCGGCTAGCGGGAGGAGATACGCAGTATTTT
>TRBD1|TRBJ1-1|.|TRBV7-2
CASSLQGENTEAFF
TGTGCCAGCAGCCTTCAGGGGGAGAACACTGAAGCTTTCTTT
>TRBD1|TRBJ2-5|.|TRBV6-2/TRBV6-3
CASSYSQGAWQETQYF
TGTGCCAGCAGTTACTCACAGGGGGCTTGGCAAGAGACCCAGTACTTC
>.|TRBJ2-5|few|TRBV25-1
CASSEYGHQETQYF
TGTGCCAGCAGTGAATACGGTCACCAAGAGACCCAGTACTTC
>TRBD2|TRBJ2-1|.|TRBV12-3/TRBV12-4
CASRPGGARNEQFF
TGTGCCAGCAGACCCGGGGGGGCCCGCAATGAGCAGTTCTTC
>TRBD2|TRBJ2-1|.|TRBV12-3/TRBV12-4
CANSPPTSGGWEQFF
TGTGCCAACAGTCCACCGACTAGCGGGGGGTGGGAGCAGTTCTTC
>.|TRBJ2-3|.|TRBV20-1
CSALLAASTDTQYF
TGCAGTGCTCTATTAGCGGCTAGCACAGATACGCAGTATTTT
>TRBD2|TRBJ2-1|.|TRBV20-1
CSARFSGGADNEQFF
TGCAGTGCTAGATTTAGCGGGGGGGCAGACAATGAGCAGTTCTTC
>.|TRBJ1-2|.|TRBV4-3
CASSQTAGLNYGYTF
TGCGCCAGCAGCCAAACGGCAGGCCTTAACTATGGCTACACCTTC